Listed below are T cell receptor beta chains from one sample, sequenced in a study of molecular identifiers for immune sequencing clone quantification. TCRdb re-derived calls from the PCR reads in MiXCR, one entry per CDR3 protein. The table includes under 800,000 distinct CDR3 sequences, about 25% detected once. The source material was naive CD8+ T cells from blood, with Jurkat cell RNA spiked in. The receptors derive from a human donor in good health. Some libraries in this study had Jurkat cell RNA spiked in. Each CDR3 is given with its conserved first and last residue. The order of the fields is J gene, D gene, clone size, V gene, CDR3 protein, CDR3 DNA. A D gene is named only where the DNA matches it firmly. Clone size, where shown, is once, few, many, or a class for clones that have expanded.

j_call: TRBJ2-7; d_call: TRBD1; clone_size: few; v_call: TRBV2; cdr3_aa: CASRTGPSYEQYF; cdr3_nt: TGTGCCAGCAGGACAGGGCCCTCCTACGAGCAGTACTTC
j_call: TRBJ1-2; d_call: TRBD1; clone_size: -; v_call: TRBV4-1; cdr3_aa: CASSPQGENYGYTF; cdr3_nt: TGCGCCAGCAGCCCGCAGGGGGAGAACTATGGCTACACCTTC
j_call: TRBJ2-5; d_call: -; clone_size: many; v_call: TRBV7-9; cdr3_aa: CASSPLLLQTQYF; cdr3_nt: TGTGCCAGCAGCCCTCTTTTGTTGCAGACCCAGTACTTC
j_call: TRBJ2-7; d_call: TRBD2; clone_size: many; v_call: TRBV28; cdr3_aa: CASSLRVTSGWDEQYF; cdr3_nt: TGTGCCAGCAGTTTAAGAGTGACTAGCGGATGGGACGAGCAGTACTTC
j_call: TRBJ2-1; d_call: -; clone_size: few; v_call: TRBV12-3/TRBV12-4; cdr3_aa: CASSLLGAYSSYNEQFF; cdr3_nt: TGTGCCAGCAGTTTGCTTGGGGCATATAGCTCCTACAATGAGCAGTTCTTC
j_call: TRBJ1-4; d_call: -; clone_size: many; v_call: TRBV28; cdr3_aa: CASSDDLLGVNEKLFF; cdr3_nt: TGTGCCAGCAGCGATGACCTACTTGGGGTCAATGAAAAACTGTTTTTT
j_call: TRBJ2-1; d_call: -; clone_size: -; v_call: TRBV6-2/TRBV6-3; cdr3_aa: CASSYSAAGSINERFF; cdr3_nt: TGTGCCAGCAGTTACTCGGCGGCGGGATCTATAAATGAGCGGTTCTTC
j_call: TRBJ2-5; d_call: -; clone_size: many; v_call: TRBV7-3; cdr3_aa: CASSLIGGWQETQYF; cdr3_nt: TGTGCCAGCAGCTTAATTGGGGGGTGGCAAGAGACCCAGTACTTC
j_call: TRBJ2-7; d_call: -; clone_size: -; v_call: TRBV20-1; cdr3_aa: CSASEGYEQYF; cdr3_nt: TGCAGTGCTAGTGAGGGCTACGAGCAGTACTTC
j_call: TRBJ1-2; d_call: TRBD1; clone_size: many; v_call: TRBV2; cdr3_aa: CASSPRPGQGALFSYGYTF; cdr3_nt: TGTGCCAGCAGTCCCCGGCCGGGACAGGGGGCCCTATTTAGCTATGGCTACACCTTC
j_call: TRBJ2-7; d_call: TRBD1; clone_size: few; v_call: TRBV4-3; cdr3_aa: CASSQDHGTGGSEQYF; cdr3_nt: TGCGCCAGCAGCCAAGACCACGGGACAGGGGGCTCCGAGCAGTACTTC
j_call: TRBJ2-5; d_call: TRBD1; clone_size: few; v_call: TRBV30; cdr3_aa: CAFNGQDGETQYF; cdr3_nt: TGTGCCTTTAACGGACAGGACGGGGAGACCCAGTACTTC
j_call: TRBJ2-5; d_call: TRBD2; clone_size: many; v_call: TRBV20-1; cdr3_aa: CSARGLAGGSRKETQYF; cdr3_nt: TGCAGTGCTAGAGGACTAGCGGGAGGATCAAGAAAAGAGACCCAGTACTTC
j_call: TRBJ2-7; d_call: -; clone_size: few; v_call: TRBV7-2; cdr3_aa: CASSFYQGTYEQYF; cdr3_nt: TGTGCCAGCAGCTTCTACCAGGGAACTTACGAGCAGTACTTC
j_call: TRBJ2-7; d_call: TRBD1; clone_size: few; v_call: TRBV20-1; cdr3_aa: CSARDRATYEQYF; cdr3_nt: TGCAGTGCTAGGGACAGGGCTACCTACGAGCAGTACTTC
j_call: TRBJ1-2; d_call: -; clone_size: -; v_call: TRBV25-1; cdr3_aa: CASFGPRGCTF; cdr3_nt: TGTGCCAGCTTTGGGCCTCGCGGCTGCACCTTC
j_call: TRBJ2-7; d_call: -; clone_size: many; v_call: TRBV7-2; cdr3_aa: CASSLADGALEQYF; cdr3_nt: TGTGCCAGCAGCTTAGCGGATGGGGCACTCGAGCAGTACTTC
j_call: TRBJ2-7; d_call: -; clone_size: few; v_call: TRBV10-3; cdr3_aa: CAISEENYEQYF; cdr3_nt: TGTGCCATCAGTGAGGAAAACTACGAGCAGTACTTC